These 21 T cell receptor beta chains came from one sample sequenced in a study of blood T cells in healthy people across ages. Together with a sample-barcoded 5' primer, a J-beta primer mix was included in a second PCR lasting about 6 to 11 cycles. Using its own MiXCR run on the 5' RACE reads, TCRdb lists one record per CDR3 protein. The data hold 700,000 to 800,000 distinct CDR3 sequences, with approximately 43% observed a single time. Sequenced input: blood. These receptors were taken from a woman aged 60-75 years in good health.

This rearrangement joins TRBV3-1 to TRBJ1-1; TRBD1 is a possible D gene (5 bases). With 3 bases removed from V and 7 bases from J, the gap between germline ends came to 18 bases. The CDR3 spans 15 residues. The germline V gene encodes CDR1 LGHDT and CDR2 YNNKEL (reference sequence). CDR3 coding DNA: TGTGCCAGCAGCCAGGGTGACCAGGGAGCGGTTGAAGCTTTCTTT. Its protein is CASSQGDQGAVEAFF.

The rearrangement joins TRBV20-1 to TRBJ2-7, with no clear D. This CDR3 region has 13 residues. Germline CDR1 and CDR2: DFQATT and SNEGSKA (reference sequence). The ends were cut back, 4 bases at V and 3 bases at J, with 13 bases in the middle. The CDR3 region is CSAIRDESYEQYF. The CDR3 DNA is TGCAGTGCTATCCGCGACGAGAGCTACGAGCAGTACTTC.

DNA for the CDR3: TGTGCCAGCAGTGTACCGCGGGAGCTTAGCACAGATACGCAGTATTTT. Translating it yields CASSVPRELSTDTQYF. This sequence joins TRBV6-1 and TRBJ2-3; 7 bases map to TRBD2. CDR1 and CDR2 (germline): MNHNS, SASEGT. V gave up 4 bases and J gave up 0 bases; unmatched junction bases: 7. This CDR3 is built from 16 residues.

This clonotype was detected only once. This chain links TRBV6-5 with TRBJ2-7; D unresolved. This CDR3 has 16 amino acids. With 0 bases removed from V and 2 bases from J, the gap between germline ends came to 14 bases. Germline loops: CDR1 MNHEY, CDR2 SVGAGI. CDR3 sequence reads: CASSYSSLVGTYEQYF. The CDR3 DNA reads TGTGCCAGCAGTTACTCGAGTCTAGTGGGGACCTACGAGCAGTACTTC.

This clonotype was observed a handful of times. This sequence joins TRBV7-2 and TRBJ1-2; D perhaps matches TRBD1 (5 bases). V lost 5 bases, J lost 6 bases, and 19 bases lay in between. Germline lookup yields CDR1 SGHTA and CDR2 FQGNSA. The CDR3 contains 15 residues. CDR3 nucleotides: TGTGCCAGCAGCCCCAATGGGGGAGGTAGGGATGGCTACACCTTC. Its protein product is CASSPNGGGRDGYTF.

This clonotype was seen only a few times. CDR3 coding DNA: TGCGCCAGCAGCTTGATTGGGGACACTGAAGCTTTCTTT. Its protein product is CASSLIGDTEAFF. V is TRBV5-1 and J is TRBJ1-1, with unresolved D. Deletions cut 1 base from V and 3 bases from J, with 7 bases between. The germline V gene encodes CDR1 SGHRS and CDR2 YFSETQ. This CDR3 region has 13 residues.

This clonotype has ten or more counts. The rearrangement uses TRBV29-1 and TRBJ1-2; D call uncertain. Germline loops: CDR1 SQVTM, CDR2 ANQGSEA. The CDR3 extends over 11 amino acids. The CDR3 region is CTASAGNGYTF. CDR3 in DNA: TGCACCGCGTCGGCAGGAAATGGCTACACCTTC.

This clonotype was seen a few times. V usage is TRBV18 and J usage is TRBJ2-7, with a weak D call TRBD1 (6 bases). Per the germline V gene, CDR1 is KGHSH and CDR2 is LQKENI. Trimming pared 0 bases from V and 1 base from J, leaving 19 bases between. The CDR3 runs to 18 residues. The CDR3 coding sequence is TGTGCCAGCTCACCACCGCAGACAGGACCCTTAGGGTCCTACGAGCAGTACTTC. Its protein product is CASSPPQTGPLGSYEQYF.

With respect to this clonotype: Germline is not matched at one junction end, which may reflect a read error. The chain carries TRBV3-1 and TRBJ2-7; weak D call: TRBD2 (5 bases). Near its end, the DNA agrees better with TRBJ2-5, so the J call may be wrong. Germline CDR1 LGHDT, CDR2 YNNKEL (reference sequence). This CDR3 has 14 residues. CDR3 sequence reads: CAGSQEFSAETQYF. The CDR3 region has the DNA TGTGCCGGCAGCCAAGAGTTTAGCGCGGAGACCCAGTACTTC.

This chain links TRBV20-1 with TRBJ1-1; D perhaps matches TRBD1 (5 bases). Germline lookup yields CDR1 DFQATT and CDR2 SNEGSKA (reference sequence). V lost 6 bases, J lost 1 base, and 15 bases lay in between. This CDR3 is built from 14 residues. The CDR3 loop reads CSAQPTGTNTEAFF. CDR3 sequence (DNA): TGCAGTGCCCAGCCTACAGGCACGAACACTGAAGCTTTCTTT.

This clonotype came up a few times. The gene calls are TRBV4-3 and TRBJ1-4, with TRBD1 identical over 7 bases. The CDR3 totals 16 residues. Germline CDR1 is LGHNA and CDR2 is YSLEER. J gave up 0 bases and V 8 bases, and 9 bases lay outside the gene matches. The CDR3 DNA sequence: TGCGCCAGCCGACTAAACAGGGGATCAACTAATGAAAAACTGTTTTTT. Translated, it gives CASRLNRGSTNEKLFF.

The chain has TRBV29-1 and TRBJ2-7; D unresolved. CDR1 is SQVTM, CDR2 ANQGSEA, per germline. V was trimmed by 6 bases and J by 6 bases, leaving 15 bases between them. This CDR3 has 12 residues. The CDR3 coding sequence is TGCAGCGTCCACGACTCAGGTCTCGAGCAGTACTTC. Its translation: CSVHDSGLEQYF.

This chain joins TRBV29-1 and TRBJ2-1; TRBD2 agrees at 8 bases. The CDR3 is 14 amino acids. In germline, CDR1 is SQVTM, CDR2 ANQGSEA. The CDR3 spells CSGKGSGNHNEQFF. In DNA, the CDR3 is TGCAGTGGAAAGGGTAGCGGGAACCACAATGAGCAGTTCTTC.

V and J are TRBV20-1 and TRBJ2-6; tentatively, D is TRBD1 (5 bases). CDR1 is DFQATT, CDR2 SNEGSKA, per germline (reference sequence). This CDR3 has 14 amino acids. Trimming pared 5 bases from V and 0 bases from J, leaving 8 bases between. The CDR3 DNA is TGCAGTGCTCAGGGTGACTCTGGGGCCAACGTCCTGACTTTC. Amino acid sequence: CSAQGDSGANVLTF.

This clonotype has a count of ten or more. The J gene is TRBJ2-4, the V gene TRBV12-3 or TRBV12-4, with 10 bases fitting TRBD1. This CDR3 has 13 amino acids. The J segment lost 9 bases and the V segment lost 3 bases, leaving 2 bases of the junction unmatched. The CDR3 reads CASSLRQGAIQYF. CDR3 sequence (DNA): TGTGCCAGCAGTTTGCGACAGGGGGCCATTCAGTACTTC.

The V call is TRBV7-2, the J call TRBJ1-2; 7 nucleotides align to TRBD1. The CDR3 has 13 residues. Germline V gene sequence: CDR1 SGHTA, CDR2 FQGNSA. Germline trimming cut 1 base from V and 7 bases from J; bases unmatched to any gene: 3. DNA of the CDR3: TGTGCCAGCAGCTTAGAGCGACAGGGTGGCTACACCTTC. This translates into CASSLERQGGYTF. The full variable domain, in which reference TRBV7-2 and TRBJ1-2 provide the parts outside the CDR3, is GAGVSQSPSNKVTEKGKDVELRCDPISGHTALYWYRQSLGQGLEFLIYFQGNSAPDKSGLPSDRFSAERTGGSVSTLTIQRTQQEDSAVYLCASSLERQGGYTFGSGTRLTVV.

V gene TRBV6-5 combines with J gene TRBJ1-1, with D uncertain. The CDR3 runs to 13 residues. Trimming took 0 bases from V and 4 from J, leaving 6 bases between them. Germline loops: CDR1 MNHEY, CDR2 SVGAGI. Here the CDR3 reads CASSYSKVTEAFF. CDR3 bases: TGTGCCAGCAGTTACTCGAAAGTCACTGAAGCTTTCTTT.

CDR3 sequence reads: CAISEGASSYNEQFF. DNA for the CDR3: TGTGCCATCAGTGAGGGGGCCAGCTCCTACAATGAGCAGTTCTTC. V and J are TRBV10-3 and TRBJ2-1, with D perhaps matching TRBD1 (5 bases). V shed 2 bases and J shed 0 bases, with 8 bases lying between them. The CDR3 contains 15 residues. Germline V gene data show CDR1 as ENHRY and CDR2 as SYGVKD.

This clonotype was observed a few times. The chain carries TRBV15 and TRBJ2-7; TRBD1 aligns across 8 bases. The germline V gene has CDR1 LNHNV and CDR2 YYDKDF (reference sequence). V lost 4 bases and J lost 4; bases outside the gene matches: 6. This CDR3 has 14 residues. The CDR3 DNA reads TGTGCCACCAGCATTAGGACAGGGAATTACGAGCAGTACTTC. It encodes CATSIRTGNYEQYF.

This clonotype was observed a single time. V is TRBV7-3 and J is TRBJ2-3; 7 bases align to TRBD2. The CDR3 length is 14 residues. V lost 7 bases, J lost 3 bases, and 7 bases stayed unmatched. Germline V CDR1 and CDR2: SGHTA, FQGTGA. CDR3 sequence reads: CASTESGNTDTQYF. The DNA for the CDR3 is TGTGCCAGCACCGAAAGCGGGAATACAGATACGCAGTATTTT.

The V call is TRBV25-1, the J call TRBJ2-1; D not resolved. V was pared by 1 base and J by 6 bases, with 7 bases between. CDR3 length: 13 amino acids. Germline V lookup: CDR1 MGHDK, CDR2 SYGVNS. The CDR3 sequence: CASSELDINEQFF. CDR3 DNA: TGTGCCAGCAGTGAATTAGACATCAATGAGCAGTTCTTC.